One sample yielded the 25 T cell receptor beta chains listed below, sequenced in a study of T cell changes during pregnancy in multiple sclerosis. Data came from immunoSEQ multiplex PCR; TCRdb stores just in-frame clones and leaves some out. Of approximately 46,000 clones in the sample, 80% to 95% were seen once. The material was CD4+ T cells from peripheral blood mononuclear cells, obtained after pregnancy. Source of these receptors: a female donor with multiple sclerosis, enrolled in a pregnancy study.

For the CDR3, the DNA is TGTGCCAGCAGCTTTCGACTAGCGGGGCTAAAGAAAGAGACCCAGTACTTC. Residues: CASSFRLAGLKKETQYF. The V call is TRBV7-3, the J call TRBJ2-5, with 11 bases matching TRBD2. The ends lost 3 bases at V and 3 bases at J; junction bases unmatched: 9. Germline loops: CDR1 SGHTA, CDR2 FQGTGA. The CDR3 totals 17 residues.

The V call is TRBV20-1, the J call TRBJ2-7; D is perhaps TRBD1 (6 bases). V was cut by 6 bases and J by 5 bases, with 11 bases left in between. The CDR3 covers 11 residues. CDR1 and CDR2 (germline): DFQATT, SNEGSKA (reference sequence). The CDR3 coding sequence is TGCAGTGCAGTGAGGACAGACGAGCAGTACTTC. Encoded protein: CSAVRTDEQYF.

The chain has TRBV6-6 and TRBJ1-1; D gene unclear. Germline assignment: CDR1 MNHNY and CDR2 SVGAGI (reference sequence). The V end was cut by 6 bases, the J end by 3 bases, with 11 bases between. The CDR3 runs to 13 residues. CDR3 in DNA: TGTGCCAGCAGACGGACGCGGGACACTGAAGCTTTCTTT. Its protein is CASRRTRDTEAFF.

V gene TRBV19 combines with J gene TRBJ2-5; perhaps TRBD1 as D (6 bases). CDR3 size: 13 residues. V was trimmed by 8 bases and J by 1 base, leaving 11 bases between them. CDR1 is LNHDA and CDR2 is SQIVND in the germline V gene (reference sequence). In DNA, the CDR3 is TGTGCCAGTCAGCGACAGGCCCAAGAGACCCAGTACTTC. This sequence encodes CASQRQAQETQYF.

This chain links TRBV11-2 with TRBJ1-1, with 9 bases aligning to TRBD1. The CDR3 sequence is 12 residues long. Per germline, CDR1 SGHAT and CDR2 FQNNGV. Losses at the gene ends were 5 bases for V and 10 bases for J; bases not matched to a gene: 5. CDR3 in DNA: TGTGCCAGCAGCCGGGACAGGGAGAGAGCTTTCTTT. Amino acid sequence: CASSRDRERAFF.

Notes on this clone: This same CDR3 is encoded by further DNA sequences in the sample. This chain joins TRBV20-1 and TRBJ2-1; TRBD2 is a possible D gene (5 bases). The CDR3 is 11 residues long. Trimming took 7 bases from V and 3 from J, leaving 7 bases between them. Germline CDR1 DFQATT, CDR2 SNEGSKA (reference sequence). CDR3 bases: TGCAGTGTAGGAGGCTACAATGAGCAGTTCTTC. Translating it yields CSVGGYNEQFF.

V usage is TRBV7-3 and J usage is TRBJ2-5; D perhaps matches TRBD1 (5 bases). This CDR3 is built from 17 residues. Germline values: CDR1 SGHTA, CDR2 FQGTGA. The V end lost 5 bases, the J end lost 1 base, and 20 bases lay between the germline ends. CDR3 in DNA: TGTGCCAGCAGCCCTACCCCCAGGGTAAACGGCCAAGAGACCCAGTACTTC. Protein product: CASSPTPRVNGQETQYF.

This rearrangement joins TRBV7-2 to TRBJ2-1; 13 bases match TRBD2. CDR3 length: 13 residues. Germline CDR1 is SGHTA and CDR2 is FQGNSA. V shed 4 bases, J shed 13 bases, and the junction held 4 bases outside the gene matches. The CDR3 DNA is TGTGCCAGCAGCTCAAGGACTAGCGGGAGTCAGTTCTTC. Translating it yields CASSSRTSGSQFF.

The V and J genes are TRBV6-4 and TRBJ1-2, with D possibly TRBD1 on 6 matching bases. CDR3 length: 13 residues. Trimming removed 2 bases from V and 4 bases from J, with 8 bases in between. CDR1 MRHNA and CDR2 SNTAGT come from the germline V gene. Here the CDR3 reads CASSDAGAYGYTF. The CDR3 coding sequence is TGTGCCAGCAGTGACGCGGGGGCCTATGGCTACACCTTC.

The chain is built from TRBV6-5 and TRBJ1-1; D not resolved. V was trimmed by 0 bases and J by 5 bases, leaving 13 bases between them. There are 15 residues in the CDR3. Germline-derived CDR1 and CDR2 are MNHEY and SVGAGI. The CDR3 DNA is TGTGCCAGCAGTTACTCCCCGGGGTCGGGGACTGAAGCTTTCTTT. Translation gives CASSYSPGSGTEAFF.

The chain uses TRBV18 and TRBJ1-1, with TRBD1 matching over 11 bases. Germline assignment: CDR1 KGHSH and CDR2 LQKENI. The CDR3 consists of 17 residues. Germline trimming cut 8 bases from V and 7 bases from J; bases unmatched to any gene: 18. Here the CDR3 reads CASARNTGTGGFVEAFF. The CDR3, as DNA: TGTGCCAGCGCGAGAAATACCGGGACAGGGGGTTTCGTTGAAGCTTTCTTT.

In its sample, this clone was seen once. The rearrangement joins TRBV7-2 to TRBJ1-5; 10 bases line up with TRBD1. Germline CDR1 is SGHTA and CDR2 is FQGNSA. V shed 5 bases and J 4 bases; nucleotides not matched to a gene: 14. This CDR3 contains 18 residues. The CDR3: CASSLGGGQGRGNQPQHF. The CDR3 nucleotides read TGTGCCAGCAGCCTGGGGGGGGGACAGGGGAGAGGGAATCAGCCCCAGCATTTT.

The genes are TRBV5-1 and TRBJ1-2; 12 positions match TRBD1. Trimming at V came to 3 bases and at J to 2 bases, leaving 5 bases not matched to a gene. Germline loops: CDR1 SGHRS, CDR2 YFSETQ. The CDR3 is made up of 16 amino acids. The CDR3 sequence: CASSWGDRGRNYGYTF. The CDR3 DNA reads TGCGCCAGCAGCTGGGGGGACAGGGGGCGGAACTATGGCTACACCTTC.

This chain joins TRBV5-1 and TRBJ2-1; 8 bases fit TRBD2. Per the germline V gene, CDR1 is SGHRS and CDR2 is YFSETQ. The CDR3 runs 15 residues. The V gene end was trimmed by 6 bases and the J gene end by 0 bases; junction bases not matched to a gene: 5. DNA of the CDR3: TGCGCCAGCACCCGGACTAGCTCCTCCTACAATGAGCAGTTCTTC. This sequence encodes CASTRTSSSYNEQFF.

The V call is TRBV10-3, the J call TRBJ2-1; 9 positions agree with TRBD2. This CDR3 region has 15 residues. The germline CDR1 and CDR2 sequences are ENHRY and SYGVKD. Unmatched junction bases numbered 14, after V lost 10 bases and J lost 7 bases. CDR3 sequence reads: CATTRGGRADNEQFF. CDR3 sequence (DNA): TGTGCCACCACGAGGGGCGGGAGGGCTGATAATGAGCAGTTCTTC.

V gene TRBV7-2 combines with J gene TRBJ2-1, with 8 bases lining up with TRBD2. V was pared by 5 bases and J by 4 bases, with 10 bases of the junction left unmatched. The CDR3 spans 16 residues. Per germline, CDR1 SGHTA and CDR2 FQGNSA. CDR3 loop: CASSEEVAGWYNEQFF. CDR3 coding DNA: TGTGCCAGCAGCGAAGAGGTAGCGGGGTGGTACAATGAGCAGTTCTTC.

The V gene is TRBV30, the J gene TRBJ2-3, with TRBD1 matching 7 bases. Germline V CDR1 and CDR2: GTSNPN, SVGIG (reference sequence). Losses at the gene ends were 3 bases for V and 4 bases for J; bases not matched to a gene: 7. The CDR3 is 14 amino acids. The CDR3 region has the DNA TGTGCCTGGAGGACAGGGAGTAGGTCAGATACGCAGTATTTT. This gives the protein CAWRTGSRSDTQYF. Drawing the rest from reference TRBV30 and TRBJ2-3, the complete variable domain is SQTIHQWPATLVQPVGSPLSLECTVEGTSNPNLYWYRQAAGRGLQLLFYSVGIGQISSEVPQNLSASRPQDRQFILSSKKLLLSDSGFYLCAWRTGSRSDTQYFGPGTRLTVL.

This sequence joins TRBV29-1 and TRBJ2-7; tentatively, D is TRBD2 (5 bases). The V gene lost 6 bases and the J gene lost 2 bases, with 17 bases spanning the gap. The CDR3 spans 14 residues. Germline CDR1 reads SQVTM; CDR2 reads ANQGSEA. CDR3 nucleotides: TGCAGCGTGTCCGGACTGGGAGAGACCTACGAGCAGTACTTC. It encodes CSVSGLGETYEQYF.

This clone occurred a few times. J is TRBJ1-2 and V is TRBV5-1; 7 positions match TRBD1. V lost 3 bases, J lost 2 bases, and 10 bases stayed unmatched. CDR1 and CDR2 from the germline V gene are SGHRS and YFSETQ. This CDR3 spans 16 amino acids. The CDR3 DNA reads TGCGCCAGCAGCTCCCGGGACAGTCCGAAGAACTATGGCTACACCTTC. Amino acids: CASSSRDSPKNYGYTF.

The chain carries TRBV25-1 and TRBJ2-2; no reliable D call. V shed 10 bases and J shed 13 bases, with 7 bases lying between them. Germline-derived CDR1 and CDR2 are MGHDK and SYGVNS. The CDR3 loop spans 8 amino acids. CDR3 in amino acids: CAIKRLFF. The CDR3 DNA follows: TGTGCCATCAAGCGGCTGTTTTTT.

The rearrangement uses TRBV5-1 and TRBJ1-2, with unresolved D. V lost 0 bases and J 3 bases, leaving 6 bases between the germline ends. The germline gives CDR1 SGHRS, CDR2 YFSETQ. The CDR3 has 13 residues. In DNA form, the CDR3 reads TGCGCCAGCAGCTTGGACAGAGACTATGGCTACACCTTC. Translation: CASSLDRDYGYTF.

The chain is built from TRBV7-9 and TRBJ1-2, with D maybe TRBD1 (6 bases). The CDR3 covers 13 residues. Trimming left V 2 bases short and J 6 bases short, with 10 bases between. The V gene's germline CDR1 is SEHNR and CDR2 FQNEAQ (reference sequence). The DNA of the CDR3 is TGTGCCAGCAGCTTATGGCCAGGGGATGGCTACACCTTC. Protein sequence: CASSLWPGDGYTF. Drawing the rest from reference TRBV7-9 and TRBJ1-2, the complete variable domain is DTGVSQNPRHKITKRGQNVTFRCDPISEHNRLYWYRQTLGQGPEFLTYFQNEAQLEKSRLLSDRFSAERPKGSFSTLEIQRTEQGDSAMYLCASSLWPGDGYTFGSGTRLTVV.

This chain connects TRBV19 to TRBJ1-2; 9 nucleotides agree with TRBD1. Losses at the gene ends were 6 bases for V and 4 bases for J; bases not matched to a gene: 9. In germline, CDR1 is LNHDA, CDR2 SQIVND (reference sequence). The CDR3 length is 15 residues. CDR3 loop: CASRMDRGILYGYTF. In nucleotides, the CDR3 is TGTGCCAGTAGAATGGACAGGGGCATCCTCTATGGCTACACCTTC.

This clone was seen only a few times. The V gene is TRBV18, the J gene TRBJ1-1; D not resolved. The CDR3 is 14 amino acids. V lost 4 bases and J lost 2, with 11 bases in between. The V gene's germline CDR1 is KGHSH and CDR2 LQKENI. This CDR3 reads CASSQQSLNTEAFF. In DNA, the CDR3 is TGTGCCAGCTCACAACAATCCCTTAACACTGAAGCTTTCTTT.

V usage is TRBV12-2 and J usage is TRBJ2-7; the DNA was not used to check the table's D call, TRBD1. TRBV12-2 is annotated as a pseudogene. The CDR3 loop spans 14 amino acids. In DNA form, the CDR3 reads TGTGCAAGTCGCCCTAGACAGAGCTCCTACGAGCAGTACTTC. This encodes CASRPRQSSYEQYF.